These 8 T cell receptor beta chains were sequenced from one sample in a study of OX40 agonist ivuxolimab in advanced cancers. Here immunoSEQ multiplex PCR was the method, and the copy in TCRdb shows in-frame clones only, minus some. The table includes around 63,000 clones, roughly 91% detected once. Sequenced here: CD4+ or CD8+ T cells sorted from blood, sampled in a trial of the OX40 agonist ivuxolimab. Receptors originate from an adult with an advanced solid tumor such as melanoma, head and neck, liver or kidney cancer.

This clone was recorded once. The V and J genes are TRBV19 and TRBJ2-1, with 8 nucleotides matching TRBD1. This CDR3 contains 15 residues. From germline, CDR1 is LNHDA and CDR2 SQIVND (reference sequence). Trimming cost V 8 bases and J 10 bases; bases outside gene matches: 16. This chain's CDR3 is CASAMWAGGAEEQFF. The CDR3 DNA is TGTGCCAGTGCGATGTGGGCAGGGGGCGCGGAGGAGCAGTTCTTC.

The V and J genes are TRBV25-1 and TRBJ2-3, with D perhaps TRBD1 or TRBD2 (5 bases each). The CDR3 is 11 residues long. From germline, CDR1 is MGHDK and CDR2 SYGVNS. V was cut by 10 bases and J by 8 bases, with 13 bases left in between. The chain's CDR3 is CATEVGPTQYF. For the CDR3, the DNA is TGTGCCACGGAGGTGGGGCCTACGCAGTATTTT.

V usage is TRBV19 and J usage is TRBJ2-7, with 8 bases aligning to TRBD1. V lost 5 bases and J lost 2; bases outside the gene matches: 5. CDR1 and CDR2 from the germline V gene are LNHDA and SQIVND (reference sequence). The CDR3 spans 14 residues. CDR3 DNA: TGTGCCAGTAGTCCACAGGGGGGCCCCTACGAGCAGTACTTC. It codes for CASSPQGGPYEQYF.

The CDR3 sequence is CASRQGNGELFF. The CDR3, as DNA: TGTGCCAGCAGACAGGGGAACGGGGAGCTGTTTTTT. This chain connects TRBV25-1 to TRBJ2-2; 7 nucleotides align to TRBD1. This CDR3 contains 12 residues. The V segment lost 6 bases and the J segment 7 bases; nucleotides outside the gene matches: 2. Germline V gene data show CDR1 as MGHDK and CDR2 as SYGVNS.

The chain has TRBV6-1 and TRBJ1-2, with a tentative D call TRBD1 (5 bases). Per the germline V gene, CDR1 is MNHNS and CDR2 is SASEGT. The CDR3 loop spans 14 amino acids. Trimming removed 5 bases from V and 6 bases from J, with 16 bases in between. In DNA form, the CDR3 reads TGTGCCAGCAGTCCTGCGGGGGTGAAAGATGGCTACACCTTC. Protein: CASSPAGVKDGYTF.

This clone was seen once. The chain joins TRBV6-1 to TRBJ2-3; D unresolved. This CDR3 is built from 17 residues. Germline CDR1 and CDR2: MNHNS and SASEGT. V was pared by 3 bases and J by 2 bases, with 18 bases between. The CDR3 coding sequence is TGTGCCAGCAGTGATGGGTACGAGACCGCTTACACAGATACGCAGTATTTT. The encoded protein is CASSDGYETAYTDTQYF.

The chain carries TRBV5-1 and TRBJ2-7; TRBD2 matches at 14 bases. Germline values: CDR1 SGHRS, CDR2 YFSETQ. J lost 7 bases, V lost 2 bases, and 5 bases had no gene match. The CDR3 sequence is 15 residues long. CDR3 nucleotides: TGCGCCAGCAGCTTCGGGACTAGCGGGAGAGGGGAGCAGTACTTC. Translated, it gives CASSFGTSGRGEQYF.

This rearrangement joins TRBV23-1 to TRBJ2-7, with 8 positions matching TRBD1. Being an ORF, TRBV23-1 has a function that is uncertain. The CDR3 spans 15 residues. The junction had 11 bases not matched to a gene; V was cut back by 8 bases and J by 2 bases. The CDR3 region has the DNA TGCGCCAGCCCACGGACGGGGACAGGCCCCTACGAGCAGTACTTC. It codes for CASPRTGTGPYEQYF.